Listed here is a single TCR beta chain. Antigen unknown. Germline lookup yields CDR1 SGHVS and CDR2 FNYEAQ. V was trimmed by 5 bases and J by 8 bases, leaving 28 bases between them. The CDR3 is 18 amino acids. TCRdb's copy holds only in-frame clones and misses some; the assay was immunoSEQ multiplex PCR. The profile shows around 180,000 clones, around 88% of them singletons. The sample originates from a study of T cell responses to AZD1222 COVID-19 vaccine. Findings of the study overall: Females made up more of the donors, who were largely white British, and clonal diversity may have come out too low. Nearly half of spike-specific TCRs reportedly target unmutated variant regions. Only six or seven AZD1222 recipients were seropositive at baseline.

This material consisted of peripheral blood, taken on day 0 of AZD1222 vaccination. The receptor was derived from an adult in good health. The chain has TRBV7-6 and TRBJ2-1, with D maybe TRBD2 (7 bases). In DNA form, the CDR3 reads TGTGCCAGCAGCCCGCGCGGAGCGGCGGGGGCTGGAGGACATGAGCAGTTCTTC. Amino acid sequence: CASSPRGAAGAGGHEQFF.